This is a list of T cell receptor beta chains from one sample in a study of T cells after yellow fever vaccination. TCRdb re-called the 5' RACE reads with MiXCR, one entry per CDR3 protein. The sample includes 120,000 or so distinct CDR3 sequences, 6.5% to 9% seen only once; the top ten take around 2.6%. Sequenced material: CD4+ T cells sorted from PBMCs, taken about 41 days after the first yellow fever vaccination. These TCRs come from a man younger than 35 who received the YFV17D yellow fever vaccine. CDR3s include the opening cysteine and the closing phenylalanine or tryptophan. Fields, in order: CDR3 length, clone size, D gene, V gene, J gene, CDR3 DNA, CDR3 protein. A D gene is named only where the DNA matches it firmly. Size tells how often a clone was seen (once, few, many) or the class of an expanded clone, and some rows leave it out.

11	many	.	TRBV12-3/TRBV12-4	TRBJ2-1	TGTGCCAGCAGTTTGGGATTTGGGCAGTTCTTC	CASSLGFGQFF
15	few	.	TRBV12-3/TRBV12-4	TRBJ1-3	TGTGCCAGCAGTCCCTGGGACAACTCTGGAAACACCATATATTTT	CASSPWDNSGNTIYF
18	many	.	TRBV20-1	TRBJ2-1	TGCAGTGCTAGAGATTCCCTCTCGGCGGGCCCTAAGTACAATGAGCAGTTCTTC	CSARDSLSAGPKYNEQFF
15	many	.	TRBV4-1	TRBJ2-3	TGCGCCAGCAGCCAAGATAGCGTAGCTCCAGATACGCAGTATTTT	CASSQDSVAPDTQYF
12	many	.	TRBV20-1	TRBJ1-1	TGCAGTGCTGATAACGTAAACCCTGAAGCTTTCTTT	CSADNVNPEAFF
17	.	TRBD2	TRBV3-1	TRBJ2-5	TGTGCCAGCTGCCTTGGGACTAGCGGGGGGACACAAGAGACCCAGTACTTC	CASCLGTSGGTQETQYF
11	many	TRBD1	TRBV29-1	TRBJ2-2	TGCAGCGGTAGGGGGCCCGGGGAGCTGTTTTTT	CSGRGPGELFF
13	many	.	TRBV6-5	TRBJ1-2	TGTGCCAGCAGTTACAATCCCAAAGCGGGCTACACCTTC	CASSYNPKAGYTF
15	many	TRBD1	TRBV5-1	TRBJ1-5	TGCGCCAGCAGCCAGGGACAGGTAGAAGGTCAGCCCCAGCATTTT	CASSQGQVEGQPQHF
14	many	TRBD2	TRBV20-1	TRBJ2-4	TGCAGTGTTGAGAGCGGGGGGGCCAGAAACATTCAGTACTTC	CSVESGGARNIQYF
13	many	.	TRBV5-1	TRBJ2-3	TGCGCCAGCTACCTTCAGGGAGGAGATACGCAGTATTTT	CASYLQGGDTQYF
16	.	TRBD1	TRBV7-9	TRBJ1-1	TGTGCCAGCAGCCAGAAACAGGGGGCAGGCGGCACTGAAGCTTTCTTT	CASSQKQGAGGTEAFF
15	.	TRBD2	TRBV18	TRBJ2-3	TGTGCCAGCTCACCACCGGGACTAGCCACAGATACGCAGTATTTT	CASSPPGLATDTQYF
13	many	.	TRBV6-1	TRBJ1-1	TGTGCCACCTTCCGGGCCGCCAACACTGAAGCTTTCTTT	CATFRAANTEAFF
17	few	.	TRBV4-3	TRBJ2-3	TGCGCCAGCAGCCTGCTCCCTCGAGCGAAGAGCACAGATACGCAGTATTTT	CASSLLPRAKSTDTQYF
18	many	TRBD1	TRBV11-2	TRBJ2-6	TGTGCCAGCAGCTTAGAAGGGACAGGGACTTCTGGGGCCAACGTCCTGACTTTC	CASSLEGTGTSGANVLTF
14	many	.	TRBV12-3/TRBV12-4	TRBJ2-2	TGTGCCAGCGCAGGGGCGGGTAACACCGGGGAGCTGTTTTTT	CASAGAGNTGELFF
15	many	TRBD2	TRBV20-1	TRBJ2-1	TGCAGTGCTAAGACCGGACTAGCGGCAATTCATGAGCAGTTCTTC	CSAKTGLAAIHEQFF
13	many	TRBD1	TRBV20-1	TRBJ2-7	TGCAGTGCTAGAGTACAGGGGTTGGACGAGCAGTACTTC	CSARVQGLDEQYF
18	many	.	TRBV11-2	TRBJ2-7	TGTGCCAGCAGCTTAATCTCTGGCTGGGGCCGGAATCTAAACGAGCAGTACTTC	CASSLISGWGRNLNEQYF
14	few	.	TRBV20-1	TRBJ1-5	TGCAGTGCTGGACCTCCGGCTGGAAGTCAGCCCCAGCATTTT	CSAGPPAGSQPQHF
16	few	TRBD2	TRBV5-1	TRBJ2-5	TGCGCCAGCAGCCGGGATGGACTAGCGGGGGGGGAGACCCAGTACTTC	CASSRDGLAGGETQYF
14	many	.	TRBV6-2/TRBV6-3	TRBJ1-2	TGTGCCAGCAGACGGGACGGAGCTAACTATGGCTACACCTTC	CASRRDGANYGYTF
11	many	.	TRBV29-1	TRBJ2-1	TGCAGCGTTGTAGGTACCGACGAGCAGTTCTTC	CSVVGTDEQFF
16	many	TRBD1	TRBV12-3/TRBV12-4	TRBJ2-3	TGTGCCAGCAGTCCCTATGGACAGGGGGACACAGATACGCAGTATTTT	CASSPYGQGDTDTQYF
16	many	TRBD2	TRBV7-6	TRBJ2-2	TGTGCCAGCAGCCTGTCCGGGACTACCAACACCGGGGAGCTGTTTTTT	CASSLSGTTNTGELFF
13	many	.	TRBV15	TRBJ1-1	TGTGCCACCAAACAAGGGGTTAACACTGAAGCTTTCTTT	CATKQGVNTEAFF
15	many	.	TRBV6-2/TRBV6-3	TRBJ1-5	TGTGCCAGCAAGGCCTCAATATTTGGCAATCAGCCCCAGCATTTT	CASKASIFGNQPQHF
17	many	TRBD1	TRBV5-1	TRBJ2-1	TGCGCCAGCAGCTGGGGATTACAGGGGTCCACTGACAATGAGCAGTTCTTC	CASSWGLQGSTDNEQFF
14	few	TRBD1	TRBV12-3/TRBV12-4	TRBJ2-2	TGTGCCAGCAGTTTCCAGGGGGCGGCCGGGGAGCTGTTTTTT	CASSFQGAAGELFF
16	many	.	TRBV6-1	TRBJ2-1	TGTGCCAGCATCAAGGGGCAGGGGGGGTCCTACAATGAGCAGTTCTTC	CASIKGQGGSYNEQFF
13	few	.	TRBV7-2	TRBJ2-5	TGTGCCAGCAGCTCCTACCTCCAAGAGACCCAGTACTTC	CASSSYLQETQYF
14	many	TRBD1	TRBV7-7	TRBJ2-1	TGTGCTAGCAGCGAAACCACAGGGGACAGTGAGCAGTTCTTC	CASSETTGDSEQFF
13	many	.	TRBV20-1	TRBJ1-1	TGCAGTGCTAGAGAGGGGGCGGTAGCTGAAGCTTTCTTT	CSAREGAVAEAFF
15	.	TRBD1	TRBV12-5	TRBJ2-2	TGTGCTAGTGGTACGGGACAGGGGAACACCGGGGAGCTGTTTTTT	CASGTGQGNTGELFF
16	many	TRBD1	TRBV5-8	TRBJ2-5	TGTGCCAGCAGTCCCTCCCAGGGACAGGGGTTCGAGACCCAGTACTTC	CASSPSQGQGFETQYF
13	many	.	TRBV3-1	TRBJ2-1	TGTGCCAGCAGCCAAGAAGTGGGGAATGAGCAGTTCTTC	CASSQEVGNEQFF
17	.	.	TRBV20-1	TRBJ1-6	TGCAGTGCTAGGATAGGGGTTGGGGGAGAATATAATTCACCCCTCCACTTT	CSARIGVGGEYNSPLHF
13	many	TRBD1	TRBV12-3/TRBV12-4	TRBJ2-3	TGTGCCAGCAGTTCACAGGGGAGAGATACGCAGTATTTT	CASSSQGRDTQYF
15	.	.	TRBV5-1	TRBJ1-6	TGCGCCAGCAGCTTGGCGGCCGGGGAGAGTTCACCCCTCCACTTT	CASSLAAGESSPLHF
16	few	.	TRBV28	TRBJ2-3	TGTGCCAGCAGTGCCCCGGGGGTAACTAGCACAGATACGCAGTATTTT	CASSAPGVTSTDTQYF
13	many	.	TRBV5-1	TRBJ2-2	TGCGCCAGCAGCTTGGACGTAACCGGGGAGCTGTTTTTT	CASSLDVTGELFF
17	.	TRBD2	TRBV5-1	TRBJ2-1	TGCGCCAGCAGCTTGGGAGGACTAGCGGGGGGCCAGGGTGAGCAGTTCTTC	CASSLGGLAGGQGEQFF
15	many	.	TRBV7-9	TRBJ2-6	TGTGCCAGCAGCTTTGTACGGTCTGGGGCCAACGTCCTGACTTTC	CASSFVRSGANVLTF
16	many	TRBD2	TRBV9	TRBJ2-3	TGTGCCAGCAGCCCACTAGCGGGGGCCGACACAGATACGCAGTATTTT	CASSPLAGADTDTQYF
13	.	.	TRBV29-1	TRBJ2-3	TGCAGCGTTGGCGGGACAGACACAGATACGCAGTATTTT	CSVGGTDTDTQYF
15	.	.	TRBV5-5	TRBJ2-7	TGTGCCAGCAGCCGCGGGACAGTTAAGTCGTACGAGCAGTACTTC	CASSRGTVKSYEQYF
14	many	.	TRBV5-4	TRBJ2-2	TGTGCCAGCACCCCGGGACAGAACACCGGGGAGCTGTTTTTT	CASTPGQNTGELFF
14	many	.	TRBV5-5	TRBJ1-3	TGTGCCAGCAGCGAGACATACTCTGGAAACACCATATATTTT	CASSETYSGNTIYF
14	many	.	TRBV5-1	TRBJ2-4	TGCGCCAGCAGCTTTGGGGAGGCCAAAAACATTCAGTACTTC	CASSFGEAKNIQYF
15	many	.	TRBV5-1	TRBJ1-3	TGCGCCAGCAGCCCTGAAGCAGGGCGCGGAAACACCATATATTTT	CASSPEAGRGNTIYF
15	many	.	TRBV5-1	TRBJ2-5	TGCGCCAGCAGCCCCCTAATCGACGGACAAGAGACCCAGTACTTC	CASSPLIDGQETQYF
15	.	.	TRBV5-6	TRBJ1-1	TGTGCCAGCAGCTCACCGCAACAGGGGAACACTGAAGCTTTCTTT	CASSSPQQGNTEAFF
13	many	.	TRBV9	TRBJ1-2	TGTGCCAGCAGCGGTGGGGGGTCGTATGGCTACACCTTC	CASSGGGSYGYTF
13	few	.	TRBV3-1	TRBJ1-2	TGTGCCAGCAGCCTACAGGGAGGGGATGGCTACACCTTC	CASSLQGGDGYTF